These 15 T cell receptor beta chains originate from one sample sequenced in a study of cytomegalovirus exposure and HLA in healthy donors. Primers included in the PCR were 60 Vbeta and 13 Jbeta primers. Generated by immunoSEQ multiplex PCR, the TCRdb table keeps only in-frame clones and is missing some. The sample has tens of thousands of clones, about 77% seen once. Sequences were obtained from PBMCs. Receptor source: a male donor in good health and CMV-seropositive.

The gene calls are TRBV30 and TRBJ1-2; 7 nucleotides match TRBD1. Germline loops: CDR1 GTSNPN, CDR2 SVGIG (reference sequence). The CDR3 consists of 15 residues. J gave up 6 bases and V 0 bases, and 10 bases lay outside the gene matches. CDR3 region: CAWSVTTGPLDGYTF. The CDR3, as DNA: TGTGCCTGGAGTGTAACGACAGGGCCTTTGGATGGCTACACCTTC.

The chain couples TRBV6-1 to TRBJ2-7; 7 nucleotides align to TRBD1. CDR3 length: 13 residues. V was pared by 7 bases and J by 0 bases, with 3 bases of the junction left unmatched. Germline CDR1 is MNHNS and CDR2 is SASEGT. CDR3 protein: CASMGTVSYEQYF. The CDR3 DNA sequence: TGTGCCAGCATGGGGACAGTCTCCTACGAGCAGTACTTC.

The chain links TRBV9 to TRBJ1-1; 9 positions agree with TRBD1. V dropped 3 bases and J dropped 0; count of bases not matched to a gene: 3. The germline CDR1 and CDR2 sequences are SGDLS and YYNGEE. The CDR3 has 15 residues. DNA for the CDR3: TGTGCCAGCAGCGCAACAGGGGGCCTGAACACTGAAGCTTTCTTT. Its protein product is CASSATGGLNTEAFF.

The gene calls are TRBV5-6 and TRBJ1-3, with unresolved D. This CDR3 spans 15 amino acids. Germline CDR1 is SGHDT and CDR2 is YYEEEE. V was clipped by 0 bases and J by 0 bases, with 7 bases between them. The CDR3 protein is CASSLGASSGNTIYF. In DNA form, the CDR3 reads TGTGCCAGCAGCTTGGGGGCCTCCTCTGGAAACACCATATATTTT. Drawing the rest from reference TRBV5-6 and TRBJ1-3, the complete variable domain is DAGVTQSPTHLIKTRGQQVTLRCSPKSGHDTVSWYQQALGQGPQFIFQYYEEEERQRGNFPDRFSGHQFPNYSSELNVNALLLGDSALYLCASSLGASSGNTIYFGEGSWLTVV.

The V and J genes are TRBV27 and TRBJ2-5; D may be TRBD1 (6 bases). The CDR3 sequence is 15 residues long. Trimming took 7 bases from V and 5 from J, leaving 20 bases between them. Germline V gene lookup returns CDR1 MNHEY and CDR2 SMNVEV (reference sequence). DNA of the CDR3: TGTGCCAGCAAGCTATGGGACACCATGGGGGAGACCCAGTACTTC. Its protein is CASKLWDTMGETQYF.

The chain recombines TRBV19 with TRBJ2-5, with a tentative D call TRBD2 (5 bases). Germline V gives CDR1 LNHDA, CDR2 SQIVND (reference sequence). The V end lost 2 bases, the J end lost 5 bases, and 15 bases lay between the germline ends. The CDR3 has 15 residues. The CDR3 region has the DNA TGTGCCAGTAGTATATACGTGGGGAGTTCGGAGACCCAGTACTTC. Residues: CASSIYVGSSETQYF.

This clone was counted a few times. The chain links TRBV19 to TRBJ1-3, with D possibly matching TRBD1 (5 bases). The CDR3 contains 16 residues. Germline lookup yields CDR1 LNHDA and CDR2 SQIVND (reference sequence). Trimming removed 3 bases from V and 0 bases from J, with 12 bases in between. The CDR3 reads CASSIDSTGSGNTIYF. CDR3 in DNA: TGTGCCAGTAGTATTGACAGCACCGGCTCTGGAAACACCATATATTTT.

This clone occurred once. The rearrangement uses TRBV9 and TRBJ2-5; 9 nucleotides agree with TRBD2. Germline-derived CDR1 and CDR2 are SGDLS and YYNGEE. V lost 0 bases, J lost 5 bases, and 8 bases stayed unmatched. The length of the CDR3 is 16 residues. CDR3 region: CASSVGASGAPETQYF. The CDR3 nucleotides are TGTGCCAGCAGCGTAGGGGCTAGCGGGGCTCCGGAGACCCAGTACTTC.

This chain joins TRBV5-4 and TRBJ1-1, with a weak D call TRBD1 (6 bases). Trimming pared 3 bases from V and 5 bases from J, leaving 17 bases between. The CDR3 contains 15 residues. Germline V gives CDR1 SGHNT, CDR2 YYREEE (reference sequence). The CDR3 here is CASSSAEGGGTEAFF. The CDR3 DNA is TGTGCCAGCAGCTCTGCCGAGGGGGGAGGGACTGAAGCTTTCTTT.

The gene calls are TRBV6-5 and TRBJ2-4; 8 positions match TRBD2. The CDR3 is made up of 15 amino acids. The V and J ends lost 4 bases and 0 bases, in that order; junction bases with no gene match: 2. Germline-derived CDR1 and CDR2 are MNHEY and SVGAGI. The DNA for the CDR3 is TGTGCCAGCAGTTCCCGGGGGGGAGCCAAAAACATTCAGTACTTC. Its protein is CASSSRGGAKNIQYF.

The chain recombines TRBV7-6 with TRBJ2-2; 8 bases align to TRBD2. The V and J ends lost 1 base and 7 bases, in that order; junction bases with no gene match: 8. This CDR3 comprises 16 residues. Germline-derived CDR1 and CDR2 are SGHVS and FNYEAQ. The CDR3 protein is CASSLELAAVGGELFF. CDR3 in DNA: TGTGCCAGCAGCTTAGAACTAGCGGCCGTAGGCGGGGAGCTGTTTTTT.

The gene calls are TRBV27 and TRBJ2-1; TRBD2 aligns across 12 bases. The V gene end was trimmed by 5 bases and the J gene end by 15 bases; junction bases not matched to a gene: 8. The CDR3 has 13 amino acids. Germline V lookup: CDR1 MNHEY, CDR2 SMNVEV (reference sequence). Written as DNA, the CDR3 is TGTGCCAGCAGTCCCGGACTAGCGGGAAGTTCGTTCTTC. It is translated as CASSPGLAGSSFF.

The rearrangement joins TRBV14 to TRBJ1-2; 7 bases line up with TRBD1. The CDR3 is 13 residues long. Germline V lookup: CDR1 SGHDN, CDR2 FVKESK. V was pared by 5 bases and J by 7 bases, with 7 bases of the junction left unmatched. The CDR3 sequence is CASSFSRDSGYTF. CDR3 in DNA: TGTGCCAGCAGCTTTAGCCGGGACAGTGGCTACACCTTC.

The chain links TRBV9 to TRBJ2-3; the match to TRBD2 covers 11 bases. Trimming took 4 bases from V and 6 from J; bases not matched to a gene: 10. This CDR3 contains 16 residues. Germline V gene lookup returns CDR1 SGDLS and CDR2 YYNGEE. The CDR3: CASSTGLAGMGDTQYF. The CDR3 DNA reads TGTGCCAGCAGCACCGGACTAGCGGGCATGGGGGATACGCAGTATTTT.

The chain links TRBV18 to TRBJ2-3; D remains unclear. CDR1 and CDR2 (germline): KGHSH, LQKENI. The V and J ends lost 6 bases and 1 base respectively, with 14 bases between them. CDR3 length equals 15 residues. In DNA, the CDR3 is TGTGCCAGCTCGTCGGCTAGACGGGGCACAGATACGCAGTATTTT. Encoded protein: CASSSARRGTDTQYF.